This T cell receptor (beta chain) was captured by sequencing in a study of blood T cell repertoires in COVID-19. Libraries were prepared by immunoSEQ multiplex PCR; TCRdb keeps only in-frame clonotypes and omits some of them. The table has hundreds of thousands of clones, around 87% seen once. This CDR3 spans 14 amino acids. CDR1 and CDR2 (germline): SEHNR, FQNEAQ (reference sequence). V shed 1 base and J shed 7 bases, with 14 bases lying between them. The sequence was obtained from a woman aged 45-65 years with COVID-19, enrolled during active disease. The specimen sequenced was peripheral blood. V usage is TRBV7-9 and J usage is TRBJ2-7, with TRBD2 as a possible D gene (5 bases). The CDR3 region has the DNA TGTGCCAGCAGCTTAGGCGGGCCTGTGGAAGAGCAGTACTTC. Encoded protein: CASSLGGPVEEQYF.